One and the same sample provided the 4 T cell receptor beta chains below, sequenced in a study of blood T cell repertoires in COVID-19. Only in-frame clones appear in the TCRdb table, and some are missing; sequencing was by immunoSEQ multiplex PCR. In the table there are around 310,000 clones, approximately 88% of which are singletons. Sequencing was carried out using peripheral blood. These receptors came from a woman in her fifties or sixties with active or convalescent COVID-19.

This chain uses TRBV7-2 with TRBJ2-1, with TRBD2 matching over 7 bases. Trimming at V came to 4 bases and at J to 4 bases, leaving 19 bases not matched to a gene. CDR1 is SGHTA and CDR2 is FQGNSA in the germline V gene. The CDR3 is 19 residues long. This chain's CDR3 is CASSSPGVKLPGLYNEQFF. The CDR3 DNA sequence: TGTGCCAGCAGCTCTCCTGGGGTAAAATTGCCGGGACTATACAATGAGCAGTTCTTC. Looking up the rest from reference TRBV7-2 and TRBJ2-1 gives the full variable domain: GAGVSQSPSNKVTEKGKDVELRCDPISGHTALYWYRQSLGQGLEFLIYFQGNSAPDKSGLPSDRFSAERTGGSVSTLTIQRTQQEDSAVYLCASSSPGVKLPGLYNEQFFGPGTRLTVL.

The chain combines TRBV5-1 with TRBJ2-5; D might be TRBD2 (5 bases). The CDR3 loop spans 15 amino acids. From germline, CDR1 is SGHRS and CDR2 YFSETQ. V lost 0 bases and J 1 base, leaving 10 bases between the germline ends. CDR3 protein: CASSLVAEAQETQYF. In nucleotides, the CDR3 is TGCGCCAGCAGCTTGGTGGCGGAGGCCCAAGAGACCCAGTACTTC.

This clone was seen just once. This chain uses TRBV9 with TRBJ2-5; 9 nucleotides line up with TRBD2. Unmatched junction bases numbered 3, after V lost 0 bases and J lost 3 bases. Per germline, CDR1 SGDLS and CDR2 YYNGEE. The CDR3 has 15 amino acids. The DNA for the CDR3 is TGTGCCAGCAGCGTAGGGGTAGCGGGGGAAGAGACCCAGTACTTC. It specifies CASSVGVAGEETQYF.

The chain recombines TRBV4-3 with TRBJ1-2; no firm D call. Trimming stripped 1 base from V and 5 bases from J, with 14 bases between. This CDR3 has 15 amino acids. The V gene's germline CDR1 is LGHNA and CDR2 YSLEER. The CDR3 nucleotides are TGCGCCAGCAGCCAAGTCATTTCCGGGGTTTATGGCTACACCTTC. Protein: CASSQVISGVYGYTF.